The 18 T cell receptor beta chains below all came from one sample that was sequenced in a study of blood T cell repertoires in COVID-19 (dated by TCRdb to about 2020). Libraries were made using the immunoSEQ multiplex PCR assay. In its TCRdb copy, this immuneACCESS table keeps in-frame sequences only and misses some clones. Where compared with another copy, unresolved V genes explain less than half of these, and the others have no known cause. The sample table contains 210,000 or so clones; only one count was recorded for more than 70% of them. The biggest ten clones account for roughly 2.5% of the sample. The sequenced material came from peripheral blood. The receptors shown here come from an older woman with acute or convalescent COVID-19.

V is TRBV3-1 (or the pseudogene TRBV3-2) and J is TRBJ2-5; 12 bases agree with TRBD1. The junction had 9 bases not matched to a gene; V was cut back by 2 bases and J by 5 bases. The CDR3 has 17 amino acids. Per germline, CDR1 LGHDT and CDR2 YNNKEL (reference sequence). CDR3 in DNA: TGTGCCAGCAGCCAAACCGGGACAGGGGGCTCGCGGGAGACCCAGTACTTC. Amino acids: CASSQTGTGGSRETQYF.

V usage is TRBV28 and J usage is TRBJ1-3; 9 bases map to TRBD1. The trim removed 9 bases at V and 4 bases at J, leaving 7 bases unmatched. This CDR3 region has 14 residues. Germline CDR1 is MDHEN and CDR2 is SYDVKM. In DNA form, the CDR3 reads TGTGCCAGTGAAACCGGGACAGGGGGAAACACCATATATTTT. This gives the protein CASETGTGGNTIYF.

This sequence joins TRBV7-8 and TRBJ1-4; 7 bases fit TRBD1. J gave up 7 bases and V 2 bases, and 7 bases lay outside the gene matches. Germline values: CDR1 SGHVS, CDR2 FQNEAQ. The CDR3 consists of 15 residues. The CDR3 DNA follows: TGTGCCAGCAGCTTATTGACAGGGATCGCTGAAAAACTGTTTTTT. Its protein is CASSLLTGIAEKLFF.

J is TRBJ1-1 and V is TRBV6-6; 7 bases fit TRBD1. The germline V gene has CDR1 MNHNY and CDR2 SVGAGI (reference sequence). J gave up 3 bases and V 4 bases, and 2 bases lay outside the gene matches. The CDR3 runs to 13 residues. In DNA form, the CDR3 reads TGTGCCAGCAGTTCGGGACAGTACACTGAAGCTTTCTTT. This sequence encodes CASSSGQYTEAFF.

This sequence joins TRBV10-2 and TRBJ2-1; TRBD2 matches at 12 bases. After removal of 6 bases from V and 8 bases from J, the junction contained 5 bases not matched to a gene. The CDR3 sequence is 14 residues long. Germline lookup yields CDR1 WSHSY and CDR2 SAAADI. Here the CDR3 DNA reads TGCGCCAGCAGAGCGACTAGCGGGAGCGATGAGCAGTTCTTC. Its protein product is CASRATSGSDEQFF.

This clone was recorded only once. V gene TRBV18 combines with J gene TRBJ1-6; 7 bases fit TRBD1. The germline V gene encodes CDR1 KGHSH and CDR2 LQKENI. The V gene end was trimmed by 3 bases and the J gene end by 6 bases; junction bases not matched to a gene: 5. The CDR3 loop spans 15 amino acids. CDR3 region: CASSPPGQINSPLHF. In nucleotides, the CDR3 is TGTGCCAGCTCACCCCCGGGACAGATTAATTCACCCCTCCACTTT.

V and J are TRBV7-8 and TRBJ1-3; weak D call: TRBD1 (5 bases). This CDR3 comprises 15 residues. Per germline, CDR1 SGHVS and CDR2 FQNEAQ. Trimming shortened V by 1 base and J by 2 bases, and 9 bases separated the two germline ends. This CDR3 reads CASSLEVRAGNTIYF. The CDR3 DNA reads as TGTGCCAGCAGCTTAGAAGTCAGGGCTGGAAACACCATATATTTT.

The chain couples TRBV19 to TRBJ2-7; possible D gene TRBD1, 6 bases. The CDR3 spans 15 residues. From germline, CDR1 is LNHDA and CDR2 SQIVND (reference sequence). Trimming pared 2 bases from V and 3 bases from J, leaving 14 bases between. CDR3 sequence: CASSIIGDTNYEQYF. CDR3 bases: TGTGCCAGTAGTATAATAGGGGACACTAACTACGAGCAGTACTTC. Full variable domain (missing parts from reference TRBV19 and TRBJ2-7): DGGITQSPKYLFRKEGQNVTLSCEQNLNHDAMYWYRQDPGQGLRLIYYSQIVNDFQKGDIAEGYSVSREKKESFPLTVTSAQKNPTAFYLCASSIIGDTNYEQYFGPGTRLTVT.

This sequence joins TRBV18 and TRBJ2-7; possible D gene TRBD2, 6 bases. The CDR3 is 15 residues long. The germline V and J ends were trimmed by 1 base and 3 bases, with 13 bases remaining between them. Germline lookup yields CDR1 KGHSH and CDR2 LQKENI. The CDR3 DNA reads TGTGCCAGCTCACCACTAAGTAGCGGAAACTACGAGCAGTACTTC. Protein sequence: CASSPLSSGNYEQYF.

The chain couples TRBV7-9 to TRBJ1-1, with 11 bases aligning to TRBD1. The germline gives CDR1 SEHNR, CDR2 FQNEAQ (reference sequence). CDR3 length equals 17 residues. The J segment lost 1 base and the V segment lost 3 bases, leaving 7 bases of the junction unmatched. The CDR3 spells CASSFAPGQGGNTEAFF. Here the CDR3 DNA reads TGTGCCAGCAGCTTCGCTCCGGGACAGGGGGGGAACACTGAAGCTTTCTTT. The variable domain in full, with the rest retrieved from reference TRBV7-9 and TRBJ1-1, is DTGVSQNPRHKITKRGQNVTFRCDPISEHNRLYWYRQTLGQGPEFLTYFQNEAQLEKSRLLSDRFSAERPKGSFSTLEIQRTEQGDSAMYLCASSFAPGQGGNTEAFFGQGTRLTVV.

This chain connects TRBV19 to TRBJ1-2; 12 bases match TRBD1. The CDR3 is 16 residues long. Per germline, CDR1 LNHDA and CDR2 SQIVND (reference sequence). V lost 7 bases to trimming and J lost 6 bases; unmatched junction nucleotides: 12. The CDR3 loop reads CASTVNRDRGLNGYTF. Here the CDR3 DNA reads TGTGCCAGTACCGTCAACCGGGACAGGGGGCTCAATGGCTACACCTTC.

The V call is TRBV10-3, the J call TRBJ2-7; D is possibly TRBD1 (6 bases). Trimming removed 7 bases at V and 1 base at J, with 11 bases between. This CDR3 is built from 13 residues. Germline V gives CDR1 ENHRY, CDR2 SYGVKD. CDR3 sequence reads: CAINWGPSYEQYF. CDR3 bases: TGTGCCATCAACTGGGGGCCTTCCTACGAGCAGTACTTC.

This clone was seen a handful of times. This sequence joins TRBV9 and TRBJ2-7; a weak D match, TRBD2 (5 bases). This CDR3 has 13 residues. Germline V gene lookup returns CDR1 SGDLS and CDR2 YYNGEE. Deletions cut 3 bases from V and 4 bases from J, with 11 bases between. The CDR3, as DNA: TGTGCCAGCAGCGGCGACCGGGGATACGAGCAGTACTTC. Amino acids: CASSGDRGYEQYF.

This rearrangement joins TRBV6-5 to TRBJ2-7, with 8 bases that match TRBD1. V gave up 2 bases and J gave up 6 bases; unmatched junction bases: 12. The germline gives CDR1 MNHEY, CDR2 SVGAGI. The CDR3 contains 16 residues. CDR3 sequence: CASSYQRKGTGGEQYF. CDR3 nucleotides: TGTGCCAGCAGTTACCAGAGGAAGGGGACAGGTGGCGAGCAGTACTTC.

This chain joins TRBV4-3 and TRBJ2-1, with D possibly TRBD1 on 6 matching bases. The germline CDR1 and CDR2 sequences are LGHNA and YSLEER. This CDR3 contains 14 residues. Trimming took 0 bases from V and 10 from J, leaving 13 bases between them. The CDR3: CASSQDYGGREQFF. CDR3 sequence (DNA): TGCGCCAGCAGCCAAGATTATGGGGGCCGAGAGCAGTTCTTC.

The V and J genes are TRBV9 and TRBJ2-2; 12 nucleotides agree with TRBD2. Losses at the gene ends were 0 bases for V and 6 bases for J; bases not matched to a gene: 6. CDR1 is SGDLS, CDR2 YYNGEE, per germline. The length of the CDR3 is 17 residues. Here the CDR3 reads CASSVAPLAGGSGELFF. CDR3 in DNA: TGTGCCAGCAGCGTAGCTCCTCTAGCGGGAGGGTCCGGGGAGCTGTTTTTT.

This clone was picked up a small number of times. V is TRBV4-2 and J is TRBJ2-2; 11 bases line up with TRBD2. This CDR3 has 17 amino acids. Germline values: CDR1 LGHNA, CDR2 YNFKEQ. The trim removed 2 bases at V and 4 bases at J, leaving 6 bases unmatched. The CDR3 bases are TGTGCCAGCAGCCAATTCATAACTAGCGGGAGCACCGGGGAGCTGTTTTTT. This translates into CASSQFITSGSTGELFF.

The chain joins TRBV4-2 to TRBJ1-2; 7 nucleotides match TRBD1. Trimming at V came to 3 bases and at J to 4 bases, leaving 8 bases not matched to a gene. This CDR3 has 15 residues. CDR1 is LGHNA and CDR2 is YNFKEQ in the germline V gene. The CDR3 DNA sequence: TGTGCCAGCAGCCACCTCCGGGACAGCCTCTATGGCTACACCTTC. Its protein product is CASSHLRDSLYGYTF.